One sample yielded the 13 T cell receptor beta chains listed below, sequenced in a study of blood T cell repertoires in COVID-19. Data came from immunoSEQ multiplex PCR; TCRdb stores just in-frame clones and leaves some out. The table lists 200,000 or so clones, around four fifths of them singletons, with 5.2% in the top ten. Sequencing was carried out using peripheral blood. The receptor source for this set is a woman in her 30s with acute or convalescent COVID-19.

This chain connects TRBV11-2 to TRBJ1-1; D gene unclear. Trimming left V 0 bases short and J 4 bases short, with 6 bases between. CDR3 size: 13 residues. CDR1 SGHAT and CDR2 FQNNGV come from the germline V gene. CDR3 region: CASSLERVTEAFF. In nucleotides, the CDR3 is TGTGCCAGCAGCTTAGAGAGGGTCACTGAAGCTTTCTTT.

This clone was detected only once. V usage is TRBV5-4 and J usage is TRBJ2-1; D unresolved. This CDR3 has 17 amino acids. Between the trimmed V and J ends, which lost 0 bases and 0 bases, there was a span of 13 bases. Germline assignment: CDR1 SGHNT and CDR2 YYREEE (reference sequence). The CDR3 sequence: CASSLVRGDSSYNEQFF. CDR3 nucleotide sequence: TGTGCCAGCAGCTTGGTTCGTGGTGATAGCTCCTACAATGAGCAGTTCTTC.

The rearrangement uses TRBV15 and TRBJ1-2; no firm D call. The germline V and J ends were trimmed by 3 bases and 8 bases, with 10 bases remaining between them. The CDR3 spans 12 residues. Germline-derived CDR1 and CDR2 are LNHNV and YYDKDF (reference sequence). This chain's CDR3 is CATSSRGDGYTF. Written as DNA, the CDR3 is TGTGCCACCAGCAGTCGAGGAGACGGCTACACCTTC.

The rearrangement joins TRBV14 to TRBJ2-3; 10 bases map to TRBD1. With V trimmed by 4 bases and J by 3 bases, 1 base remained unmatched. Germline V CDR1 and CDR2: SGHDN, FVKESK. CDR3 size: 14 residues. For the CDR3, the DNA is TGTGCCAGCAGCCGGGACAGGGGTACAGATACGCAGTATTTT. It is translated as CASSRDRGTDTQYF.

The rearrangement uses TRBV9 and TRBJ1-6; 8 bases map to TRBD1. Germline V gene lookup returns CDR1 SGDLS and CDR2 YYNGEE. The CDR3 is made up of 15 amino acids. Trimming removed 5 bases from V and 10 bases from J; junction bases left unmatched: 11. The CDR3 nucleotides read TGTGCCAGCAGTCATACCGGACAGGGAAACTCACCCCTCCACTTT. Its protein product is CASSHTGQGNSPLHF.

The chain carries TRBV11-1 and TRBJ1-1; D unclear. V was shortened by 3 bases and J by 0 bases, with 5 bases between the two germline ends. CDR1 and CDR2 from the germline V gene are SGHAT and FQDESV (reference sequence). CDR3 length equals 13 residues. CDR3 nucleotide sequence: TGTGCCAGCAGCTTGTACATGAACACTGAAGCTTTCTTT. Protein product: CASSLYMNTEAFF.

The CDR3 coding sequence is TGTGCCAGCAGTACACGACTAGTCCTCAATGAGCAGTTCTTC. Protein product: CASSTRLVLNEQFF. The chain carries TRBV28 and TRBJ2-1; TRBD2 might be the D (6 bases). V shed 5 bases and J shed 6 bases, with 14 bases lying between them. The germline gives CDR1 MDHEN, CDR2 SYDVKM. The CDR3 loop spans 14 amino acids.

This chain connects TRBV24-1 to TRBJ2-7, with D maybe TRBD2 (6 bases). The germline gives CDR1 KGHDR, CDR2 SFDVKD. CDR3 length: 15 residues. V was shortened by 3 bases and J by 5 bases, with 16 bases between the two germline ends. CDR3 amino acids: CATSDNGGTANEQYF. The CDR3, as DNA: TGTGCCACCAGTGATAATGGCGGGACGGCAAACGAGCAGTACTTC.

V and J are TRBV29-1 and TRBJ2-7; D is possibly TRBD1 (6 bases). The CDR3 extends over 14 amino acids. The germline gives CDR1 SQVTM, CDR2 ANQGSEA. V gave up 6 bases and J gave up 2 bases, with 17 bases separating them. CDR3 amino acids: CSVGGGGAPYEQYF. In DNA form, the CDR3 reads TGCAGCGTGGGTGGTGGGGGCGCCCCCTACGAGCAGTACTTC.

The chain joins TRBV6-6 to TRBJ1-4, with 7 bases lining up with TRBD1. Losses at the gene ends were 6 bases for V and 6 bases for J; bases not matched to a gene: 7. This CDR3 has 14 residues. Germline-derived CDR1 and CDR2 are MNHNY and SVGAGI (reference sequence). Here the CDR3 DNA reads TGTGCCAGCAGACCACAGGGGAGCGATGAAAAACTGTTTTTT. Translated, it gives CASRPQGSDEKLFF.

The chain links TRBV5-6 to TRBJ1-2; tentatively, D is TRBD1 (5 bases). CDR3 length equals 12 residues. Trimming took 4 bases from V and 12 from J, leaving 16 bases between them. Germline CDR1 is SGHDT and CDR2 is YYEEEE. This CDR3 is CASSVMEQEDTF. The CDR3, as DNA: TGTGCCAGCAGCGTGATGGAACAGGAAGACACCTTC.

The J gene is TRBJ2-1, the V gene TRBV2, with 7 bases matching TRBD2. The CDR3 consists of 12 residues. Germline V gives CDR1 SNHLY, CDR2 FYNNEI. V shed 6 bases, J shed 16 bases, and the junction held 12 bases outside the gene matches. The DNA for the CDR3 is TGTGCCAGCAGCCTCCTGCGGGAGTTTGGATTCTTC. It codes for CASSLLREFGFF. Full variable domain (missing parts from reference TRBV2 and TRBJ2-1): EPEVTQTPSHQVTQMGQEVILRCVPISNHLYFYWYRQILGQKVEFLVSFYNNEISEKSEIFDDQFSVERPDGSNFTLKIRSTKLEDSAMYFCASSLLREFGFFGPGTRLTVL.

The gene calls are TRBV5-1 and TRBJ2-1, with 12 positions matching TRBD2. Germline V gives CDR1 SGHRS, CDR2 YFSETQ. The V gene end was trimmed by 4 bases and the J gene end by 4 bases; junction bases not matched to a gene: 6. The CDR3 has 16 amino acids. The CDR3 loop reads CASSVGTSGRYNEQFF. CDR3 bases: TGCGCCAGCAGCGTGGGGACTAGCGGGCGGTACAATGAGCAGTTCTTC.